The clone carrying this T cell receptor beta chain was found once. The data stem from a study of blood T cell repertoires in COVID-19. Study details: Whether acute or convalescent, the COVID-19 samples came from the United States, Italy and Spain.

As originally analysed: The assay estimated nucleated cells by amplifying reference gene primers. Clones were read by immunoSEQ multiplex PCR, and TCRdb kept only the in-frame ones, dropping some. V and J calls and clone size follow that table, whereas D and trimming were derived from the DNA. The table shows 180,000 or so clones, with over 75% occurring only once. The CDR3 extends over 16 amino acids. J gave up 10 bases and V 5 bases, and 18 bases lay outside the gene matches. The germline gives CDR1 SGHTA, CDR2 FQGTGA. This clonotype originated in a woman older than 75 with acute or convalescent COVID-19. Sequencing was carried out using peripheral blood. V usage is TRBV7-3 and J usage is TRBJ2-3; 7 nucleotides agree with TRBD2. The CDR3 spells CASSRGGLAALQPQYF. For the CDR3, the DNA is TGTGCCAGCAGCCGAGGTGGGCTAGCGGCCTTACAACCGCAGTATTTT. Full variable domain (rest looked up from reference TRBV7-3 and TRBJ2-3): GAGVSQTPSNKVTEKGKYVELRCDPISGHTALYWYRQSLGQGPEFLIYFQGTGAADDSGLPNDRFFAVRPEGSVSTLKIQRTERGDSAVYLCASSRGGLAALQPQYFGPGTRLTVL.